Reported below is one TCR beta chain. The entry originates in a study of blood T cell repertoires in COVID-19. The CDR3 is 16 amino acids. CDR1 and CDR2 from the germline V gene are GTSNPN and SVGIG (reference sequence). V shed 0 bases and J 6 bases; nucleotides not matched to a gene: 5. In the original workflow: Reference gene primer amplification yielded estimated nucleated cell counts. Sequencing was performed with immunoSEQ multiplex PCR; in TCRdb, only in-frame clones are kept and a portion is missing. V and J calls and clone size are given by that table; D and trimming were obtained from the DNA. The repertoire has about 88,000 clones, about 85% of them found once; the top ten carry approximately 15%.

The receptor comes from a male donor with acute or convalescent COVID-19. The rearrangement joins TRBV30 to TRBJ2-5; 15 bases are shared with TRBD2. The specimen sequenced was peripheral blood. The DNA for the CDR3 is TGTGCCTGGAGTGTCCCCGGACTAGCGGGGGGGCAGACCCAGTACTTC. Amino acid sequence: CAWSVPGLAGGQTQYF.